This T cell receptor beta chain was sequenced during a study of a mutant IDH1 vaccine in newly diagnosed glioma. In the study overall: In the visit schedule, V12 fell in week 35, while V13 fell in week 47.

This CDR3 comprises 11 residues. V shed 5 bases and J shed 7 bases, with 8 bases lying between them. Germline V gene data show CDR1 as SGHTA and CDR2 as FQGNSA. A few counts support this clone. Its antigen is undetermined. Method: immunoSEQ multiplex PCR; TCRdb's copy keeps in-frame clones and lacks some. The repertoire includes about 56,000 clones, around 86% of them detected once, and approximately 3.5% sits in the top ten. Specified time point: week 47, end of study. Doses comprised 300 ug of mutant IDH1 20-mer peptide each, plus topical imiquimod. The specimen comprised PBMCs, sampled from a glioma patient whose treatment included an IDH1 peptide vaccine. The rearrangement links TRBV7-2 to TRBJ2-5; D is undetermined. This TCR was sampled from a woman aged 50 to 60 with glioma. This CDR3 reads CASSPSTTQYF. DNA of the CDR3: TGTGCCAGCAGCCCCTCCACGACCCAGTACTTC. The entire variable domain, with the rest obtained from reference TRBV7-2 and TRBJ2-5, is as follows: GAGVSQSPSNKVTEKGKDVELRCDPISGHTALYWYRQSLGQGLEFLIYFQGNSAPDKSGLPSDRFSAERTGGSVSTLTIQRTQQEDSAVYLCASSPSTTQYFGPGTRLLVL.